Following are 2 T cell receptor beta chains from one sample sequenced in a study of shared clonotypes between healthy human individuals. Using immunoSEQ multiplex PCR, the repertoire was profiled, and TCRdb retains in-frame clones only, with some absent. Altogether 550,000 to 850,000 clones are present, roughly 70% being singletons, with the ten largest covering over 1.5%. The source material was memory CD4+ T cells sorted from blood. As to subset: CD45RA-negative fraction. These receptor sequences come from a young woman in good health.

The V call is TRBV6-5, the J call TRBJ2-2; possibly TRBD2 for D (6 bases). V was pared by 6 bases and J by 3 bases, with 11 bases between. This CDR3 region has 14 residues. Germline V lookup: CDR1 MNHEY, CDR2 SVGAGI. The CDR3: CASSPGLHTGELFF. CDR3 DNA sequence: TGTGCCAGCAGCCCGGGACTTCACACCGGGGAGCTGTTTTTT.

The chain combines TRBV7-9 with TRBJ2-7; D may match TRBD1 or TRBD2 (6 bases each). The germline V gene has CDR1 SEHNR and CDR2 FQNEAQ (reference sequence). The CDR3 consists of 14 residues. V was shortened by 6 bases and J by 3 bases, with 15 bases between the two germline ends. Here the CDR3 DNA reads TGTGCCAGCAGTTCAGAAGGGGGGAGCTACGAGCAGTACTTC. The encoded protein is CASSSEGGSYEQYF.